The source of this T cell receptor beta chain is a study of blood T cell repertoires in COVID-19 (dated by TCRdb to the early 2020s). A note on the overall study: Collaborator samples came from the United States, Italy and Spain and covered acute and convalescent phases of COVID-19. The material from the prospective study consisted of cDNA or gDNA derived from T cells, B-cell-depleted T cells, or PBMCs. Subjects who had been exposed to COVID-19, were actively infected with it, or had recovered from it provided the deeply sampled blood TCRbeta repertoires that made up the dataset. The repertoires were released in a freely available public database meant as a resource for research on the immune response to SARS-CoV-2. Samples came from the ongoing ImmuneRACE study (first 160 participants) plus 1,254 subjects from 6 global collaborators. Sample metadata almost always included a de-identified subject ID, COVID-19 status, age in years and sex. Where available, HLA class I and class II types were obtained from metadata supplied by the sample provider rather than from assay-based typing. Broader findings and caveats from the paper: Clinical and demographic metadata were provided uncurated, with the amount varying by source and participant.

Concerning this clone: The antigen it binds to is not known. Base qualities are missing; no much larger clone stands one base away.

In the prospective study, participants were about 18 to 100 years old, resided in 24 geographic areas of the United States, and were enrolled through a virtual design. In the prospective study, cohorts were assigned on the basis of participant-reported clinical history obtained from a screening survey and a study questionnaire. Recovered participants in ImmuneRACE Cohort 3 were defined as having two consecutive negative NP/OP PCR tests, clearance from a healthcare professional, or resolution of symptoms. In the prospective study, whole blood, serum and a nasopharyngeal or oropharyngeal swab were collected from each participant by mobile phlebotomists. Additional blood draws and questionnaires over an approximately two-month period could optionally be provided by prospective study participants. Before DNA extraction, prospective study blood samples were shipped either frozen or at room temperature.

The immunoSEQ Assay, a bias-controlled multiplex PCR, was used to amplify TCRbeta CDR3 regions from genomic DNA. Under the source paper's analysis protocol: The number of nucleated cells in each sample was estimated by amplification of reference gene primers within the assay. Sequence reads were collapsed and filtered to measure the absolute abundance of every unique TCRbeta CDR3 rearrangement. For each sample, productive Simpson clonality was calculated as the square root of Simpson's diversity index over productive rearrangements. TCRdb stores this immuneACCESS table with in-frame sequences only. Part of the clones is absent; in the studies checked, under half of the shortfall reflects unresolved V genes, and no reason is known for the rest. V, J and clone size are those of that table, while D and trimming were read from the DNA. Recorded for this sample are more than 250,000 clones; about 92% of them occurred a single time. The top ten clonotypes cover about a fifth of the sample.

Reading the germline V gene (reference sequence) gives CDR1 SGHNT and CDR2 YYREEE. The CDR3 covers 13 residues, taking in both the cysteine and the phenylalanine. The DNA shown is the 39-base CDR3, in frame from base 1. V is reduced by 1 base and J by 4 bases, leaving a spacing of 8 bases between them. The sequence was collected from a woman aged 25 to 39 who had recovered from COVID-19. Sequencing was done on a sample of PBMCs or T cells enriched from blood (not recorded which). The rearranged chain carries TRBV5-4 and TRBJ2-5; the D gene is perhaps TRBD2, from 5 matching bases. The sequenced DNA: TGTGCCAGCAGCTTGCGGGAAGTAGAGACCCAGTACTTC. This is translated as CASSLREVETQYF. Joined to the reference TRBV5-4 and TRBJ2-5 proteins, this CDR3 gives the full variable domain: ETGVTQSPTHLIKTRGQQVTLRCSSQSGHNTVSWYQQALGQGPQFIFQYYREEENGRGNFPPRFSGLQFPNYSSELNVNALELDDSALYLCASSLREVETQYFGPGTRLLVL.